The 24 T cell receptor beta chains in this list originate from one sample, sequenced in a study of PD-L1 blockade in urothelial cancer. Time point noted: peripheral blood 6 weeks after treatment start. Sequenced by immunoSEQ multiplex PCR; TCRdb stores in-frame clones only, minus some. The top ten hold about 8.4% of the sample, which has over 70,000 clones, roughly 80% seen once. The source material was PBMCs, sampled around atezolizumab (anti-PD-L1) treatment. These receptors came from a man between 65 and 85 years old with urothelial cancer.

The J gene is TRBJ1-2, the V gene TRBV4-2; 8 bases align to TRBD1. CDR1 LGHNA and CDR2 YNFKEQ come from the germline V gene. V lost 2 bases, J lost 4 bases, and 3 bases stayed unmatched. This CDR3 has 14 residues. The CDR3 coding sequence is TGTGCCAGCAGCCAACCAGGGGGCGGCTATGGCTACACCTTC. It translates to CASSQPGGGYGYTF.

V and J are TRBV11-2 and TRBJ1-2; the D is unclear. V lost 1 base to trimming and J lost 2 bases, with 8 bases between them. Germline V CDR1 and CDR2: SGHAT, FQNNGV. This CDR3 has 14 amino acids. The CDR3 sequence: CASSLGQVNYGYTF. DNA of the CDR3: TGTGCCAGCAGCTTAGGGCAGGTCAACTATGGCTACACCTTC.

The chain combines TRBV5-8 with TRBJ1-4, with D possibly matching TRBD1 (6 bases). Per germline, CDR1 SGHTS and CDR2 YDEGEE. The V gene lost 4 bases and the J gene lost 1 base, with 11 bases spanning the gap. The CDR3 extends over 15 amino acids. The CDR3 loop is CASSENRVTNEKLFF. The CDR3 DNA sequence: TGTGCCAGCAGCGAGAACAGGGTAACTAATGAAAAACTGTTTTTT.

The gene calls are TRBV10-3 and TRBJ1-5, with 8 bases matching TRBD1. Trimming cost V 4 bases and J 5 bases; bases outside gene matches: 1. Germline assignment: CDR1 ENHRY and CDR2 SYGVKD. The CDR3 consists of 13 residues. CDR3: CAISATGDQPQHF. The CDR3 DNA follows: TGTGCCATCAGTGCGACAGGGGATCAGCCCCAGCATTTT.

V gene TRBV7-9 combines with J gene TRBJ1-1, with TRBD1 matching 7 bases. CDR3 length equals 16 residues. Germline loops: CDR1 SEHNR, CDR2 FQNEAQ (reference sequence). J lost 2 bases, V lost 5 bases, and 11 bases had no gene match. The CDR3 DNA reads TGTGCCAGCAGCCCCGAGCCGGACAGGCTAAACACTGAAGCTTTCTTT. Its translation: CASSPEPDRLNTEAFF.

The CDR3 DNA follows: TGTGCCATCAGCGCACAGGGAACTAATGAAAAACTGTTTTTT. As protein: CAISAQGTNEKLFF. The chain has TRBV10-3 and TRBJ1-4; tentatively, D is TRBD1 (6 bases). With 6 bases removed from V and 1 base from J, the gap between germline ends came to 9 bases. CDR3 length: 14 amino acids. Germline loops: CDR1 ENHRY, CDR2 SYGVKD.

In DNA, the CDR3 is TGCGCCAGCAGCTTGGTGGCCGGGGTCGGTGGCTACACCTTC. This codes for CASSLVAGVGGYTF. This rearrangement joins TRBV5-1 to TRBJ1-2; D not resolved. V lost 0 bases, J lost 7 bases, and 13 bases lay in between. The CDR3 is 14 amino acids. Germline-derived CDR1 and CDR2 are SGHRS and YFSETQ.

The V call is TRBV30, the J call TRBJ2-2, with D tentatively TRBD2 (6 bases). Germline V gene data show CDR1 as GTSNPN and CDR2 as SVGIG (reference sequence). The V end lost 2 bases, the J end lost 1 base, and 11 bases lay between the germline ends. The CDR3 contains 15 residues. This CDR3 is CAWSRTGVNTGELFF. DNA of the CDR3: TGTGCCTGGAGTAGAACGGGAGTGAACACCGGGGAGCTGTTTTTT.

This chain connects TRBV5-1 to TRBJ2-5; 11 bases line up with TRBD1. With 4 bases clipped from V and 3 bases from J, the junction kept 8 bases outside the gene matches. CDR1 and CDR2 (germline): SGHRS, YFSETQ. The CDR3 spans 16 residues. The CDR3 here is CASSPVDRGREETQYF. CDR3 DNA sequence: TGCGCCAGCAGCCCTGTGGACAGGGGGCGCGAAGAGACCCAGTACTTC.

A note on this clone: Other DNA sequences within the sample encode an identical CDR3. The chain uses TRBV7-9 and TRBJ2-5; TRBD2 aligns across 8 bases. The CDR3 totals 15 residues. V shed 0 bases and J 5 bases; nucleotides not matched to a gene: 5. Germline CDR1 is SEHNR and CDR2 is FQNEAQ (reference sequence). The CDR3 nucleotides read TGTGCCAGCAGCTTAGCCTCGGGAGGGGAGGAGACCCAGTACTTC. Its protein is CASSLASGGEETQYF.

This chain uses TRBV11-2 with TRBJ2-7; TRBD1 agrees at 10 bases. Unmatched junction bases numbered 13, after V lost 4 bases and J lost 7 bases. The CDR3 runs to 16 residues. CDR1 and CDR2 from the germline V gene are SGHAT and FQNNGV. The CDR3 nucleotides are TGTGCCAGCAGCTCCCGGGGGGACAGGGGACCTAGTGAGCAGTACTTC. This codes for CASSSRGDRGPSEQYF.

V and J are TRBV7-2 and TRBJ2-7, with TRBD1 as a possible D gene (5 bases). Germline CDR1 SGHTA, CDR2 FQGNSA. The V end lost 5 bases, the J end lost 6 bases, and 17 bases lay between the germline ends. This CDR3 has 14 amino acids. The CDR3 loop reads CASSHLDSQGEQYF. The CDR3 DNA reads as TGTGCCAGCAGCCACTTGGATAGCCAGGGCGAGCAGTACTTC.

The chain links TRBV19 to TRBJ2-1; 10 bases fit TRBD2. The CDR3 length is 14 residues. V lost 9 bases and J lost 9; bases outside the gene matches: 11. Germline V CDR1 and CDR2: LNHDA, SQIVND (reference sequence). CDR3 in DNA: TGTGCCAGCACAGTAGCGGGAGGAACTGGTGAGCAGTTCTTC. Its protein is CASTVAGGTGEQFF.

This sequence joins TRBV5-4 and TRBJ2-7, with D perhaps TRBD2 (5 bases). V gave up 4 bases and J gave up 3 bases, with 20 bases separating them. The germline V gene has CDR1 SGHNT and CDR2 YYREEE (reference sequence). This CDR3 contains 16 residues. CDR3 DNA: TGTGCCAGCAGCGACGAGGGAATGGGCCTTCTCTACGAGCAGTACTTC. Its translation: CASSDEGMGLLYEQYF.

This sequence joins TRBV19 and TRBJ2-7; 8 bases are shared with TRBD1. After removal of 5 bases from V and 1 base from J, the junction contained 4 bases not matched to a gene. The CDR3 is 14 amino acids. Germline loops: CDR1 LNHDA, CDR2 SQIVND (reference sequence). CDR3 DNA: TGTGCCAGTAGTGGACAGGGACCATCCTACGAGCAGTACTTC. Translated, it gives CASSGQGPSYEQYF.

The chain combines TRBV2 with TRBJ1-3, with 7 nucleotides matching TRBD1. J gave up 0 bases and V 8 bases, and 4 bases lay outside the gene matches. Germline values: CDR1 SNHLY, CDR2 FYNNEI. The CDR3 contains 14 residues. In nucleotides, the CDR3 is TGTGCCAGCGGGGGACAGATCTCTGGAAACACCATATATTTT. Residues: CASGGQISGNTIYF.

The V call is TRBV5-1, the J call TRBJ2-5; perhaps TRBD1 as D (5 bases). The germline V gene has CDR1 SGHRS and CDR2 YFSETQ. The CDR3 totals 14 residues. V lost 0 bases, J lost 9 bases, and 15 bases lay in between. The DNA for the CDR3 is TGCGCCAGCAGCTTGGAACAGGCCCTAGGTGCCCAGTACTTC. Amino acids: CASSLEQALGAQYF.

The chain employs TRBV6-1 and TRBJ2-3; 8 bases align to TRBD2. Germline-derived CDR1 and CDR2 are MNHNS and SASEGT. The CDR3 consists of 15 residues. J gave up 0 bases and V 6 bases, and 5 bases lay outside the gene matches. CDR3 amino acids: CASSTTSESTDTQYF. CDR3 nucleotide sequence: TGTGCCAGCAGCACGACTAGCGAGAGCACAGATACGCAGTATTTT.

J is TRBJ2-5 and V is TRBV29-1; 7 positions agree with TRBD2. Germline trimming cut 6 bases from V and 2 bases from J; bases unmatched to any gene: 9. CDR3 length: 14 residues. The germline gives CDR1 SQVTM, CDR2 ANQGSEA. The CDR3 region has the DNA TGCAGCGTACTTAACCCGGGACTACAAGAGACCCAGTACTTC. Amino acid sequence: CSVLNPGLQETQYF.

The V and J genes are TRBV5-1 and TRBJ2-5; TRBD2 matches at 9 bases. CDR3 size: 15 residues. CDR1 and CDR2 from the germline V gene are SGHRS and YFSETQ. Unmatched junction bases numbered 6, after V lost 4 bases and J lost 2 bases. The CDR3 coding sequence is TGCGCCAGCAGCCCAACCACTAGCGGGCAAGAGACCCAGTACTTC. Translating gives CASSPTTSGQETQYF.

V gene TRBV12-5 combines with J gene TRBJ1-2; D uncertain. The CDR3 covers 14 residues. Germline V gene lookup returns CDR1 LGHNT and CDR2 FRNRAP. The V and J ends lost 1 base and 4 bases respectively, with 10 bases between them. CDR3 DNA: TGTGCTAGTGGTTTGGGGGGAGAGGGCTATGGCTACACCTTC. This codes for CASGLGGEGYGYTF.

J is TRBJ2-7 and V is TRBV14; D not certain. V dropped 4 bases and J dropped 3 bases, with 13 bases sitting between them. The germline V gene has CDR1 SGHDN and CDR2 FVKESK. The CDR3 length is 14 residues. CDR3 sequence: CASSPWAFSYEQYF. In DNA, the CDR3 is TGTGCCAGCAGCCCCTGGGCGTTCAGCTACGAGCAGTACTTC.

The chain recombines TRBV7-9 with TRBJ2-5, with D tentatively TRBD1 (5 bases). The length of the CDR3 is 14 residues. Trimming took off 3 bases at V and 5 bases at J, with 13 bases between the two ends. Germline V CDR1 and CDR2: SEHNR, FQNEAQ (reference sequence). The CDR3 bases are TGTGCCAGCAGCTTTCGTGAGACAGCGGAGACCCAGTACTTC. As protein: CASSFRETAETQYF.

This clone appeared once. The chain is built from TRBV4-2 and TRBJ1-5, with TRBD1 matching 7 bases. Germline CDR1 LGHNA, CDR2 YNFKEQ. The J segment lost 4 bases and the V segment lost 3 bases, leaving 9 bases of the junction unmatched. This CDR3 has 16 amino acids. The CDR3 DNA sequence: TGTGCCAGCAGCCAGGGTCAAGGGACAGCAAATCAGCCCCAGCATTTT. This encodes CASSQGQGTANQPQHF.